The T cell receptor (beta chain) under discussion was sequenced for a study of cytomegalovirus exposure and HLA in healthy donors. PCR amplification relied on 60 Vbeta primers (plus 13 Jbeta primers). The protocol was immunoSEQ multiplex PCR, while the TCRdb copy is restricted to in-frame clones and leaves out a portion. The sample comprises around 200,000 clones, around 83% of which are singletons, and about 10% rests with the top ten. Concerning this clone: Its matching antigen is unknown.

Findings of the study overall: Roughly uniform sequencing depth across donors was assumed, possibly incorrectly. Reported results showed that the classifier diagnosed cytomegalovirus status with high specificity and sensitivity.

Germline assignment: CDR1 SGHRS and CDR2 YFSETQ. V was clipped by 2 bases and J by 3 bases, with 32 bases between them. The length of the CDR3 is 21 residues. The V gene is TRBV5-1, the J gene TRBJ1-2; TRBD1 might be the D (5 bases). This receptor was identified in a woman between 45 and 65 years old in good health and CMV-seropositive. Input material: PBMCs. Here the CDR3 reads CASSLSQTPAGRTPADYGYTF. CDR3 DNA sequence: TGCGCCAGCAGCTTATCACAAACCCCCGCGGGACGCACGCCCGCAGACTATGGCTACACCTTC.